What follows is one T cell receptor (beta chain) and its context. What it binds is unknown. The sample belongs to a study of post-analysis software for immune sequencing data. Background on the study: Courses of disease covered relapsing-remitting, secondary progressive and progressive-relapsing multiple sclerosis. Findings and caveats of the study: Several TRBV segments were more frequent in patients than controls; TRBV5-6, TRBV5-1 and TRBV20-1 belonged to this group. Strong co-clustering by F measure was seen for same-batch samples. For normalized Chao1 diversity, multiple sclerosis patients scored significantly lower than controls did.

cDNA libraries for TCR beta contained unique molecular identifiers. Once roughly 0.95 to 10 million T cells were used, roughly 0.5 million cDNA molecules resulted. TCRdb passed the PCR reads through MiXCR, listing each CDR3 protein once. The sample has 650,000 to 850,000 distinct CDR3 sequences, more than 45% seen once. This CDR3 is 14 amino acids long. V was shortened by 3 bases and J by 5 bases, with 13 bases between the two germline ends. CDR1 LGHNA and CDR2 YSLEER come from the germline V gene. Material: blood. The clonotype was recovered from a girl aged 10-17 years with multiple sclerosis. This sequence joins TRBV4-3 and TRBJ1-2; no reliable D call. The CDR3 DNA is TGCGCCAGCAGCCACTCGGACGGGGAATATGGCTACACCTTC. Translating it yields CASSHSDGEYGYTF.